The present T cell receptor (beta chain) was sequenced within a study of beta chain features in type 1 diabetes. Findings and caveats of the study: Type 1 diabetes patients had TCRB CDR3s that were shorter (moderately but significantly so) in all four CD4+ subsets.

Notes on this clone: The antigen is not known.

The germline CDR1 and CDR2 sequences are SGHTA and FQGNSA. V was pared by 1 base and J by 7 bases, with 23 bases between. This CDR3 is built from 18 residues. Every bit of the isolated RNA underwent reverse transcription, so sequencing read expressed TCRB transcripts. Generated by immunoSEQ multiplex PCR, the TCRdb table keeps only in-frame clones and is missing some. The sample contains 25,000 to 30,000 clones, less than 75% of which appear only once. The receptor was derived from a woman in her twenties or thirties with type 1 diabetes. Sample: Tregs from blood. The chain recombines TRBV7-2 with TRBJ2-1; possibly TRBD1 for D (5 bases). CDR3 nucleotides: TGTGCCAGCAGCTTAGATCCGCAATATGTCCAGGGTAGGAATGAGCAGTTCTTC. Its translation: CASSLDPQYVQGRNEQFF.